This T cell receptor beta chain was identified during a study of cytomegalovirus exposure and HLA in healthy donors. Study-level results: The authors listed around 150 TCR beta chains as cytomegalovirus-associated.

The length of the CDR3 is 12 residues. Germline CDR1 is MNHNS and CDR2 is SASEGT. Trimming removed 6 bases at V and 4 bases at J, with 10 bases between. In regard to this clone: Its specificity is not known.

Sequenced by immunoSEQ multiplex PCR; TCRdb stores in-frame clones only, minus some. The sample includes 200,000 or so clones, roughly 80% of them seen just once. V gene TRBV6-1 combines with J gene TRBJ2-7, with D perhaps matching TRBD2 (6 bases). The specimen sequenced was PBMCs. The source of this sequence is a woman between 18 and 30 years old in good health and CMV-seronegative. CDR3 protein: CASRGLAYEQYF. The CDR3 DNA follows: TGTGCCAGCAGGGGTCTAGCGTACGAGCAGTACTTC.